This T cell receptor beta chain was found in a study of shared clonotypes between healthy human individuals. Study-wide findings and caveats: Clonotypes shared by all four donors outscored non-shared clonotypes in generation probability.

Only CD45RO-negative cells positively selected for CCR7 counted as naive CD8 cells, so terminally differentiated effector memory CD45RA+ cells were excluded. About this clone itself: Its cognate antigen is unknown.

Researchers divided each subset's genomic DNA evenly across several immunoSEQ plates. Measured with immunoSEQ multiplex PCR; TCRdb has only the in-frame clones, and not every one. This repertoire shows around 2,000,000 clones, about 95% found once; its top ten account for roughly 1%. Trimming stripped 0 bases from V and 6 bases from J, with 12 bases between. Germline CDR1 SGHRS, CDR2 YFSETQ. The CDR3 extends over 14 amino acids. Sequencing used naive CD8+ T cells sorted from blood. This chain links TRBV5-1 with TRBJ1-1; D remains unclear. This TCR was sampled from a man aged 18 to 30 in good health. The CDR3 loop reads CASSLEGFGAEAFF. DNA of the CDR3: TGCGCCAGCAGCTTGGAAGGGTTTGGGGCTGAAGCTTTCTTT.